The rows below give T cell receptor beta chains drawn from one sample of a study of shared clonotypes between healthy human individuals. Assay used: immunoSEQ multiplex PCR; TCRdb lists only in-frame clones, some missing. The sample lists 190,000 or so clones, approximately 62% occurring once. The sample comprised memory CD4+ T cells sorted from blood. These receptors all come from a man aged 25-45 years in good health. Both conserved end residues are part of each CDR3. The D gene is left open where the match is weak. The size field is filled for only some rows; it gives once, few, many or a size class.

CDR3 protein: CASTIRTGLEGNTIYF
CDR3 DNA: TGTGCCAGCACCATCCGGACGGGATTAGAAGGAAACACCATATATTTT
V gene: TRBV28
J gene: TRBJ1-3
clone size: NA
D gene: NA

CDR3 protein: CASSLTGLTGELFF
CDR3 DNA: TGTGCCAGCAGCTTGACAGGATTAACCGGGGAGCTGTTTTTT
V gene: TRBV5-6
J gene: TRBJ2-2
clone size: NA
D gene: NA

CDR3 protein: CASSLFGTQLGVTEAFF
CDR3 DNA: TGCGCCAGCAGCTTGTTCGGGACCCAGCTCGGAGTTACTGAAGCTTTCTTT
V gene: TRBV5-1
J gene: TRBJ1-1
clone size: NA
D gene: NA

CDR3 protein: CASSQIRTAQETQYF
CDR3 DNA: TGCGCCAGCAGCCAAATCCGGACTGCGCAAGAGACCCAGTACTTC
V gene: TRBV4-1
J gene: TRBJ2-5
clone size: NA
D gene: NA

CDR3 protein: CASRSGSGGGLGTDTQYF
CDR3 DNA: TGCGCCAGCAGGAGTGGTAGCGGAGGTGGGCTGGGGACAGATACGCAGTATTTT
V gene: TRBV5-1
J gene: TRBJ2-3
clone size: NA
D gene: NA

CDR3 protein: CASSPYVSSYNEQFF
CDR3 DNA: TGTGCCAGCTCACCTTATGTCAGCTCCTACAATGAGCAGTTCTTC
V gene: TRBV18
J gene: TRBJ2-1
clone size: few
D gene: NA

CDR3 protein: CATHRARGFADTQYF
CDR3 DNA: TGTGCCACCCACCGAGCCAGGGGGTTCGCAGATACGCAGTATTTT
V gene: TRBV27
J gene: TRBJ2-3
clone size: NA
D gene: TRBD1

CDR3 protein: CASSEGGQGLNTGELFF
CDR3 DNA: TGTGCCAGCAGTGAGGGGGGACAGGGATTAAACACCGGGGAGCTGTTTTTT
V gene: TRBV9
J gene: TRBJ2-2
clone size: NA
D gene: TRBD1

CDR3 protein: CASSTRRSARNPYEQYF
CDR3 DNA: TGTGCCAGCAGCACACGAAGGTCCGCGAGAAACCCCTACGAGCAGTACTTC
V gene: TRBV5-7
J gene: TRBJ2-7
clone size: once
D gene: NA

CDR3 protein: CASGIRTGWVGEQFF
CDR3 DNA: TGTGCCAGCGGAATCCGGACAGGGTGGGTGGGTGAGCAGTTCTTC
V gene: TRBV13
J gene: TRBJ2-1
clone size: NA
D gene: TRBD1

CDR3 protein: CASSSNPGGDTEAFF
CDR3 DNA: TGTGCCAGCAGCTCCAATCCAGGGGGAGATACTGAAGCTTTCTTT
V gene: TRBV7-2
J gene: TRBJ1-1
clone size: NA
D gene: TRBD1

CDR3 protein: CASSPRLAGDGEQYF
CDR3 DNA: TGTGCCAGCAGCCCGAGACTAGCGGGAGACGGCGAGCAGTACTTC
V gene: TRBV11-3
J gene: TRBJ2-7
clone size: once
D gene: TRBD2

CDR3 protein: CASRPGAANTEAFF
CDR3 DNA: TGTGCCAGCAGACCGGGGGCCGCGAACACTGAAGCTTTCTTT
V gene: TRBV6-5
J gene: TRBJ1-1
clone size: NA
D gene: NA

CDR3 protein: CASSELTVIADTQYF
CDR3 DNA: TGTGCCAGCAGTGAATTAACAGTCATCGCAGATACGCAGTATTTT
V gene: TRBV25-1
J gene: TRBJ2-3
clone size: NA
D gene: NA

CDR3 protein: CASSDSGPGFEAFF
CDR3 DNA: TGCGCCAGCAGTGATAGCGGGCCGGGGTTTGAAGCTTTCTTT
V gene: TRBV10-1
J gene: TRBJ1-1
clone size: NA
D gene: NA

CDR3 protein: CASSHGQGDEKLFF
CDR3 DNA: TGCGCCAGCAGCCACGGACAGGGCGATGAAAAACTGTTTTTT
V gene: TRBV5-1
J gene: TRBJ1-4
clone size: NA
D gene: TRBD1

CDR3 protein: CASVGGDRYNEQFF
CDR3 DNA: TGTGCCAGTGTTGGGGGGGACAGATACAATGAGCAGTTCTTC
V gene: TRBV19
J gene: TRBJ2-1
clone size: NA
D gene: NA

CDR3 protein: CASRTDGNTEAFF
CDR3 DNA: TGTGCCAGCAGGACCGACGGGAACACTGAAGCTTTCTTT
V gene: TRBV6-5
J gene: TRBJ1-1
clone size: NA
D gene: NA

CDR3 protein: CASSVAGALVAGEGSQETQYF
CDR3 DNA: TGTGCCAGCAGCGTAGCTGGGGCTCTGGTAGCGGGAGAAGGGTCCCAAGAGACCCAGTACTTC
V gene: TRBV9
J gene: TRBJ2-5
clone size: once
D gene: TRBD2

CDR3 protein: CATRALGSKETQYF
CDR3 DNA: TGTGCCACCCGGGCGCTCGGGAGTAAAGAGACCCAGTACTTC
V gene: TRBV10-3
J gene: TRBJ2-5
clone size: NA
D gene: NA

CDR3 protein: CASSLKGVEMSGYTF
CDR3 DNA: TGTGCCAGCAGCCTAAAGGGAGTTGAAATGAGTGGCTACACCTTC
V gene: TRBV6-6
J gene: TRBJ1-2
clone size: NA
D gene: NA

CDR3 protein: CATRRLAGADTQYF
CDR3 DNA: TGTGCCACCCGAAGGTTAGCGGGAGCGGATACGCAGTATTTT
V gene: TRBV6-1
J gene: TRBJ2-3
clone size: NA
D gene: TRBD2

CDR3 protein: CASSLARGAYNEQFF
CDR3 DNA: TGTGCCAGCAGCTTAGCGAGGGGAGCCTACAATGAGCAGTTCTTC
V gene: TRBV7-2
J gene: TRBJ2-1
clone size: NA
D gene: NA

CDR3 protein: CASSPSRVGEKLFF
CDR3 DNA: TGTGCCAGCTCACCGAGCAGGGTGGGAGAAAAACTGTTTTTT
V gene: TRBV18
J gene: TRBJ1-4
clone size: few
D gene: NA

CDR3 protein: CASSDREGRSNEQFF
CDR3 DNA: TGTGCCAGCAGCGACCGGGAGGGCCGATCAAATGAGCAGTTCTTC
V gene: TRBV13
J gene: TRBJ2-1
clone size: NA
D gene: TRBD2

CDR3 protein: CASSPRLQGSYNEQFF
CDR3 DNA: TGTGCCAGCTCACCCCGCCTACAGGGGTCCTACAATGAGCAGTTCTTC
V gene: TRBV18
J gene: TRBJ2-1
clone size: NA
D gene: TRBD1

CDR3 protein: CASSYDRGGQPQHF
CDR3 DNA: TGTGCCAGCTCATACGACCGGGGGGGCCAGCCCCAGCATTTT
V gene: TRBV18
J gene: TRBJ1-5
clone size: once
D gene: NA

CDR3 protein: CASSLGPTSGSYNEQFF
CDR3 DNA: TGTGCCAGCAGCTTAGGCCCTACTAGCGGGAGCTACAATGAGCAGTTCTTC
V gene: TRBV11-3
J gene: TRBJ2-1
clone size: NA
D gene: TRBD2

CDR3 protein: CASSMGKGLAGDEQFF
CDR3 DNA: TGTGCCAGCTCGATGGGAAAGGGGCTAGCGGGGGATGAGCAGTTCTTC
V gene: TRBV11-3
J gene: TRBJ2-1
clone size: NA
D gene: TRBD2

CDR3 protein: CAWSSINEQFF
CDR3 DNA: TGTGCCTGGAGTTCCATCAATGAGCAGTTCTTC
V gene: TRBV30
J gene: TRBJ2-1
clone size: once
D gene: NA